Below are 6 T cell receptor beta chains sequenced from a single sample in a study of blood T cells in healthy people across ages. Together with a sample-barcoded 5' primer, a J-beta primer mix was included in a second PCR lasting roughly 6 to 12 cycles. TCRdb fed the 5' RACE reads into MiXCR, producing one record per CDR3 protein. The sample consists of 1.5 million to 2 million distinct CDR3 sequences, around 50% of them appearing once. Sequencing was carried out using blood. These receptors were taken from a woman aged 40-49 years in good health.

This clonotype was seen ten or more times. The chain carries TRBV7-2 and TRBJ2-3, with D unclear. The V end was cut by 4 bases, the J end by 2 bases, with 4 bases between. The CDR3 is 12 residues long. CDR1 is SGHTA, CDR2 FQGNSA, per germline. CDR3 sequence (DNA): TGTGCCAGCAGCTGGAACACAGATACGCAGTATTTT. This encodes CASSWNTDTQYF.

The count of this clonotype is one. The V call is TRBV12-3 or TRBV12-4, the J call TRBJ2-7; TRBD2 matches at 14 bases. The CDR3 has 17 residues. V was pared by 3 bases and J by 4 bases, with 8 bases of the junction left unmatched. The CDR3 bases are TGTGCCAGCAGTTTGAGACTAGCGGGGGGGCCGATTTACGAGCAGTACTTC. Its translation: CASSLRLAGGPIYEQYF.

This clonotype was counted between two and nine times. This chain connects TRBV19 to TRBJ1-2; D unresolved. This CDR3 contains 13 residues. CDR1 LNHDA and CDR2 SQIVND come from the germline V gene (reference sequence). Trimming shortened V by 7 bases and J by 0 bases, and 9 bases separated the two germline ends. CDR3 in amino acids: CASTEVPNYGYTF. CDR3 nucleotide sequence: TGTGCCAGTACTGAGGTTCCTAACTATGGCTACACCTTC. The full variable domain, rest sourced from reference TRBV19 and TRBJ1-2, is DGGITQSPKYLFRKEGQNVTLSCEQNLNHDAMYWYRQDPGQGLRLIYYSQIVNDFQKGDIAEGYSVSREKKESFPLTVTSAQKNPTAFYLCASTEVPNYGYTFGSGTRLTVV.

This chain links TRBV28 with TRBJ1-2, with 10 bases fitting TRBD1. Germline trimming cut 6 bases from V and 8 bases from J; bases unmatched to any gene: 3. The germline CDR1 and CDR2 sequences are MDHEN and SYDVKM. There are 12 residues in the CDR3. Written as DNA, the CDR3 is TGTGCCAGCAGCGACAGGGGGCAGGGCTACACCTTC. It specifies CASSDRGQGYTF.

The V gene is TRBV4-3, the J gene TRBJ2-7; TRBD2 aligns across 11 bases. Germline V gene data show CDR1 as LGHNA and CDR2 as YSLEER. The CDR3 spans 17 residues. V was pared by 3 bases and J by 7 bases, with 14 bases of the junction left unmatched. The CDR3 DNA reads TGCGCCAGCAGCCAGAGTATAGCGGGGGGGACCTACAATGAGCAGTACTTC. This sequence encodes CASSQSIAGGTYNEQYF.

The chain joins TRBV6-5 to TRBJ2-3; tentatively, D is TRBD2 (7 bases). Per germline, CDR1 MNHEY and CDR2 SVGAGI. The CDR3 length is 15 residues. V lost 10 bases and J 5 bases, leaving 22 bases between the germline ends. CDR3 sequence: CATRVTGGQGDTQYF. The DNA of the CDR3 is TGTGCCACCCGGGTAACGGGGGGCCAAGGAGATACGCAGTATTTT.